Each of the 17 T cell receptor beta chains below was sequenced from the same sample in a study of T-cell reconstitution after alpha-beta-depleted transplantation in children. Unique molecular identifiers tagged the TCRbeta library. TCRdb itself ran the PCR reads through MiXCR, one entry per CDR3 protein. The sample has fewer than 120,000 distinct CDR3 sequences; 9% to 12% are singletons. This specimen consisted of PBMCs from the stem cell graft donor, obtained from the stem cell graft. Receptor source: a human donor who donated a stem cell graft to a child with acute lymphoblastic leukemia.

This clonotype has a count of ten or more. DNA for the CDR3: TGTGCCAGCTCACCTCGACAGAATTCTAACTATGGCTACACCTTC. The encoded protein is CASSPRQNSNYGYTF. The chain recombines TRBV18 with TRBJ1-2; D is possibly TRBD1 (5 bases). The V end was cut by 3 bases, the J end by 0 bases, with 11 bases between. CDR1 and CDR2 (germline): KGHSH, LQKENI. The CDR3 has 15 amino acids.

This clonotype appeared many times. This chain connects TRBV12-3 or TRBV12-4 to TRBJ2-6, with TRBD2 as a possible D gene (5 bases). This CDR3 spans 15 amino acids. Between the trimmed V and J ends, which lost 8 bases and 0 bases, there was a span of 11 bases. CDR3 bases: TGTGCCAGCTTGGAGGCCTTCTCTGGGGCCAACGTCCTGACTTTC. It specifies CASLEAFSGANVLTF.

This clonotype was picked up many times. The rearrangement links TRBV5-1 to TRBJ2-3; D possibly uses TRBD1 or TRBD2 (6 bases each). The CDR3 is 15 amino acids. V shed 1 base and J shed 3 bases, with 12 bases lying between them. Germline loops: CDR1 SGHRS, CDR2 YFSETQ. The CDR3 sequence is CASSLTGARTDTQYF. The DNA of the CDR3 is TGCGCCAGCAGCTTGACGGGGGCCCGAACAGATACGCAGTATTTT.

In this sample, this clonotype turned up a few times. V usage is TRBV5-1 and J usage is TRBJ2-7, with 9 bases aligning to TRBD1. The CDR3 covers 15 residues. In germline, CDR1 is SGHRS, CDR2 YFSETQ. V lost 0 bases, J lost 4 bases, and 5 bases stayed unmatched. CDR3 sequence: CASSLGQGVLYEQYF. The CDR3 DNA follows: TGCGCCAGCAGCTTGGGACAGGGGGTTTTGTACGAGCAGTACTTC.

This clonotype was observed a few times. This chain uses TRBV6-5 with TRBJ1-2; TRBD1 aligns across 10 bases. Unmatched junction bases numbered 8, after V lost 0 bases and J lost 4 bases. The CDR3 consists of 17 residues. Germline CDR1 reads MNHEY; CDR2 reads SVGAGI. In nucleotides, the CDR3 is TGTGCCAGCAGTTACTCGTCGGGACAGGGGCTAATCTATGGCTACACCTTC. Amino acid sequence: CASSYSSGQGLIYGYTF.

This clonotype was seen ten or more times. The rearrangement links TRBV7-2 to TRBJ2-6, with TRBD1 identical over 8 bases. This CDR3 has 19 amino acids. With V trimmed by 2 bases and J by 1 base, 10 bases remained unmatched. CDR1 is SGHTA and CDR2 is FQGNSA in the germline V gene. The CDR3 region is CASSLLSGGVRSGANVLTF. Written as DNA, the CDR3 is TGTGCCAGCAGCTTATTATCAGGGGGCGTGAGATCTGGGGCCAACGTCCTGACTTTC.

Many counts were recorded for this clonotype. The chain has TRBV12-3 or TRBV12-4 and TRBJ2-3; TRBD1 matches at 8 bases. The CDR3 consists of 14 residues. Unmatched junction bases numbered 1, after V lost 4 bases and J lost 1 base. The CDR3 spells CASSWGQGTDTQYF. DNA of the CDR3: TGTGCCAGCAGTTGGGGACAGGGCACAGATACGCAGTATTTT.

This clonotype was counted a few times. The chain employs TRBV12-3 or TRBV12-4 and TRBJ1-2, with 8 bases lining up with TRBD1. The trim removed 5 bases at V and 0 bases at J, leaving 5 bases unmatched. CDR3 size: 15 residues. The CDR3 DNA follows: TGTGCCAGCAGTCTTAACAGGGGGACTAACTATGGCTACACCTTC. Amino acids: CASSLNRGTNYGYTF.

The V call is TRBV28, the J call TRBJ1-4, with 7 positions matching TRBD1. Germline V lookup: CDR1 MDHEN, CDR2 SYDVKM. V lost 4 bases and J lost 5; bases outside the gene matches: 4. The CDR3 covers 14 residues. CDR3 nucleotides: TGTGCCAGCAGTTCCTACAGGGGAAATGAAAAACTGTTTTTT. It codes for CASSSYRGNEKLFF.

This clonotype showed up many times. The CDR3 loop is CASSQENSGGVTGELFF. The CDR3 DNA reads TGCGCCAGCAGCCAAGAAAATTCCGGGGGGGTGACCGGGGAGCTGTTTTTT. The gene calls are TRBV4-1 and TRBJ2-2; 8 bases are a match to TRBD2. V was pared by 0 bases and J by 5 bases, with 8 bases of the junction left unmatched. The germline V gene has CDR1 MGHRA and CDR2 YSYEKL. This CDR3 is built from 17 residues.

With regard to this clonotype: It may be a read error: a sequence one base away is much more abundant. In DNA form, the CDR3 reads TGTGCCACCAGCAGTCGAGGGAGCACCGTGGAGCTGTTTTTT. This gives the protein CATSSRGSTVELFF. V and J are TRBV15 and TRBJ2-2; D possibly corresponds to TRBD2 (5 bases). The germline CDR1 and CDR2 sequences are LNHNV and YYDKDF (reference sequence). The length of the CDR3 is 14 residues.

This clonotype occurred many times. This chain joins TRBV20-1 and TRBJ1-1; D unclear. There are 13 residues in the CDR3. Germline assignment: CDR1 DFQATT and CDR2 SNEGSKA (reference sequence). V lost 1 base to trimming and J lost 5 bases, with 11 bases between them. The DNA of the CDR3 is TGCAGTGCTAGAGTACGAACAACGACTGAAGCTTTCTTT. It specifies CSARVRTTTEAFF.

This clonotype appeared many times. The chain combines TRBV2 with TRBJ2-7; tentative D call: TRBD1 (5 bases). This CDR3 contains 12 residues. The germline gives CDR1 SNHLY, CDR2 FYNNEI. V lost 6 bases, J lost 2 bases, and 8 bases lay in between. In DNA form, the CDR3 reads TGTGCCAGCAGGGACATTCCCTACGAGCAGTACTTC. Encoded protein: CASRDIPYEQYF.

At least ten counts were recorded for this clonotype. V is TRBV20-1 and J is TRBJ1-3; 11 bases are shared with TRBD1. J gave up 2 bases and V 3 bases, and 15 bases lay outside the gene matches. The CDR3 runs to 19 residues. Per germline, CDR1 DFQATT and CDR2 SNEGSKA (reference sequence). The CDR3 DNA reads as TGCAGTGCTAGGCCTTCGGGAGGGACAGGGGGAGGACCTGGAAACACCATATATTTT. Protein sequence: CSARPSGGTGGGPGNTIYF.

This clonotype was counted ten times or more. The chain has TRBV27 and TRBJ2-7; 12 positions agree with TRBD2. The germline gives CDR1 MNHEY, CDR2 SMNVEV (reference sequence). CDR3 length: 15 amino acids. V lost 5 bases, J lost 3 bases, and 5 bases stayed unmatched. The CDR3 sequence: CASSPWTSGNYEQYF. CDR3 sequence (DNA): TGTGCCAGCAGTCCTTGGACTAGCGGGAACTACGAGCAGTACTTC.

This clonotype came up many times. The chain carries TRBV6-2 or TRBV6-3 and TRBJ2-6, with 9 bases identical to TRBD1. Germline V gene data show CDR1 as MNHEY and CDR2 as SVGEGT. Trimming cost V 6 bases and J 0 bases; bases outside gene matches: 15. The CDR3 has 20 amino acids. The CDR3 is CASSPTYPGQGYSGANVLTF. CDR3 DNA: TGTGCCAGCAGCCCTACCTACCCGGGACAGGGATACTCTGGGGCCAACGTCCTGACTTTC.

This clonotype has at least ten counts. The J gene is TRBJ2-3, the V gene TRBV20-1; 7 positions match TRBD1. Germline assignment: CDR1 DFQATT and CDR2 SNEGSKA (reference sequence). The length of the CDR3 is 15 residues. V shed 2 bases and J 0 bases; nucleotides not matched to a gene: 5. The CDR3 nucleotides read TGCAGTGCTAGACAAGGGGGCTCTAGCACAGATACGCAGTATTTT. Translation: CSARQGGSSTDTQYF.